The 27 T cell receptor beta chains below were found in one sample sequenced in a study of cytomegalovirus exposure and HLA in healthy donors. Repertoires were generated with immunoSEQ multiplex PCR, while TCRdb's copy carries only in-frame clones and drops some. This table holds 150,000 to 200,000 clones, roughly 82% found once. Sequenced: PBMCs. These receptor sequences come from a woman aged 18-35 years in good health and CMV-seronegative.

The rearrangement links TRBV19 to TRBJ2-2; no clear D. Germline assignment: CDR1 LNHDA and CDR2 SQIVND (reference sequence). V was cut by 1 base and J by 6 bases, with 12 bases left in between. The CDR3 extends over 15 amino acids. The CDR3 DNA follows: TGTGCCAGTAGTATAGGGTTCCCGCGTCCCGGGGAGCTGTTTTTT. Protein: CASSIGFPRPGELFF.

The rearrangement uses TRBV15 and TRBJ1-1; D is unclear. CDR1 and CDR2 (germline): LNHNV, YYDKDF (reference sequence). V shed 5 bases and J shed 0 bases, with 13 bases lying between them. The CDR3 runs to 15 residues. CDR3 sequence reads: CATSVNIALNTEAFF. The CDR3 DNA follows: TGTGCCACCAGCGTTAACATAGCCTTGAACACTGAAGCTTTCTTT.

This chain connects TRBV6-1 to TRBJ2-3; D call uncertain. Deletions cut 2 bases from V and 5 bases from J, with 14 bases between. Per germline, CDR1 MNHNS and CDR2 SASEGT. The CDR3 length is 15 residues. CDR3 region: CASSESSPGLDTQYF. In nucleotides, the CDR3 is TGTGCCAGCAGTGAATCTAGTCCTGGGTTAGATACGCAGTATTTT.

The V call is TRBV5-6, the J call TRBJ1-5; D is unclear. Deletions cut 3 bases from V and 0 bases from J, with 4 bases between. CDR3 size: 13 residues. CDR1 and CDR2 from the germline V gene are SGHDT and YYEEEE. Written as DNA, the CDR3 is TGTGCCAGCAGCTGGAGTAGCAATCAGCCCCAGCATTTT. Its translation: CASSWSSNQPQHF.

This clone appeared once. This sequence joins TRBV19 and TRBJ2-1; D is unresolved. Trimming removed 7 bases from V and 9 bases from J, with 16 bases in between. Germline V gene lookup returns CDR1 LNHDA and CDR2 SQIVND (reference sequence). This CDR3 is built from 13 residues. The CDR3 DNA sequence: TGTGCCAGTATAGCCGCGACTCGTGGTGAGCAGTTCTTC. Encoded protein: CASIAATRGEQFF.

CDR3 nucleotides: TGCGCCAGCAGCCAATACCCGGGACAGGGGCGCGAGACCCAGTACTTC. As protein: CASSQYPGQGRETQYF. The chain employs TRBV5-1 and TRBJ2-5; 10 bases are a match to TRBD1. Trimming removed 4 bases from V and 5 bases from J; junction bases left unmatched: 11. Per germline, CDR1 SGHRS and CDR2 YFSETQ. The CDR3 loop spans 16 amino acids. Drawing the rest from reference TRBV5-1 and TRBJ2-5, the complete variable domain is KAGVTQTPRYLIKTRGQQVTLSCSPISGHRSVSWYQQTPGQGLQFLFEYFSETQRNKGNFPGRFSGRQFSNSRSEMNVSTLELGDSALYLCASSQYPGQGRETQYFGPGTRLLVL.

The chain recombines TRBV4-2 with TRBJ2-4; a possible D gene is TRBD1 (5 bases). V dropped 3 bases and J dropped 4 bases, with 22 bases sitting between them. CDR1 LGHNA and CDR2 YNFKEQ come from the germline V gene. The CDR3 is 18 residues long. The DNA for the CDR3 is TGTGCCAGCAGCCAGTCCCCCCCAAAAGCCAGGGTAAAAAACATTCAGTACTTC. Translation: CASSQSPPKARVKNIQYF.

The CDR3 loop is CASSARQGITSEQFF. The DNA of the CDR3 is TGTGCCAGCAGCGCTAGACAGGGTATCACCAGTGAGCAGTTCTTC. This sequence joins TRBV9 and TRBJ2-1; 7 bases are a match to TRBD1. The CDR3 consists of 15 residues. V was pared by 3 bases and J by 9 bases, with 12 bases of the junction left unmatched. Germline assignment: CDR1 SGDLS and CDR2 YYNGEE.

The chain joins TRBV4-1 to TRBJ2-1; possibly TRBD1 for D (6 bases). The CDR3 has 17 residues. Trimming took off 3 bases at V and 4 bases at J, with 19 bases between the two ends. Looked up from germline, CDR1 is MGHRA and CDR2 is YSYEKL. The CDR3 region is CASSHTPPRGPYNEQFF. CDR3 DNA: TGCGCCAGCAGCCACACCCCCCCCAGGGGACCATACAATGAGCAGTTCTTC.

The sample holds one count of this clone. V gene TRBV9 combines with J gene TRBJ1-1; TRBD1 matches 7 bases. The trim removed 0 bases at V and 7 bases at J, leaving 6 bases unmatched. Germline V gene lookup returns CDR1 SGDLS and CDR2 YYNGEE. The CDR3 is 14 amino acids. The CDR3 DNA is TGTGCCAGCAGCGTAGGCCGGACAGGTGATGAAGCTTTCTTT. This translates into CASSVGRTGDEAFF.

The V call is TRBV19, the J call TRBJ1-5; 7 nucleotides line up with TRBD1. The CDR3 contains 15 residues. CDR1 is LNHDA, CDR2 SQIVND, per germline (reference sequence). J gave up 6 bases and V 3 bases, and 8 bases lay outside the gene matches. CDR3 coding DNA: TGTGCCAGTAGTATCTACGACAGGGTAGGTCAGCCCCAGCATTTT. It yields the protein CASSIYDRVGQPQHF.

The chain recombines TRBV2 with TRBJ1-5; D is perhaps TRBD1 (6 bases). The germline V and J ends were trimmed by 6 bases and 4 bases, with 13 bases remaining between them. CDR3 length equals 14 residues. The germline V gene has CDR1 SNHLY and CDR2 FYNNEI. The CDR3 sequence is CASRYFQGNQPQHF. Written as DNA, the CDR3 is TGTGCCAGCAGATATTTCCAGGGGAATCAGCCCCAGCATTTT. Full variable domain (remainder filled in from reference TRBV2 and TRBJ1-5): EPEVTQTPSHQVTQMGQEVILRCVPISNHLYFYWYRQILGQKVEFLVSFYNNEISEKSEIFDDQFSVERPDGSNFTLKIRSTKLEDSAMYFCASRYFQGNQPQHFGDGTRLSIL.

The chain recombines TRBV25-1 with TRBJ1-1; D not certain. Trimming pared 4 bases from V and 1 base from J, leaving 7 bases between. CDR3 size: 13 residues. Per germline, CDR1 MGHDK and CDR2 SYGVNS. The CDR3 loop reads CASSVSENTEAFF. The CDR3 DNA reads as TGTGCCAGCAGTGTATCAGAGAACACTGAAGCTTTCTTT. Based on the CDR3 plus reference TRBV25-1 and TRBJ1-1, the full variable domain is EADIYQTPRYLVIGTGKKITLECSQTMGHDKMYWYQQDPGMELHLIHYSYGVNSTEKGDLSSESTVSRIRTEHFPLTLESARPSHTSQYLCASSVSENTEAFFGQGTRLTVV.

The rearrangement links TRBV7-2 to TRBJ1-1; D possibly corresponds to TRBD1 (6 bases). Germline CDR1 reads SGHTA; CDR2 reads FQGNSA. V gave up 5 bases and J gave up 4 bases, with 11 bases separating them. The CDR3 length is 13 residues. The CDR3 sequence is CASSKQGGTEAFF. The CDR3 nucleotides read TGTGCCAGCAGCAAACAGGGTGGCACTGAAGCTTTCTTT.

V usage is TRBV9 and J usage is TRBJ2-2; weak D call: TRBD1 (5 bases). V was shortened by 0 bases and J by 6 bases, with 9 bases between the two germline ends. This CDR3 has 14 residues. The germline V gene has CDR1 SGDLS and CDR2 YYNGEE. CDR3 DNA: TGTGCCAGCAGCGTAGGGGTAGGGGCCGGGGAGCTGTTTTTT. Its translation: CASSVGVGAGELFF.

The chain is built from TRBV27 and TRBJ2-3; 14 positions agree with TRBD2. The CDR3 spans 17 residues. V dropped 3 bases and J dropped 1; count of bases not matched to a gene: 3. CDR1 is MNHEY and CDR2 is SMNVEV in the germline V gene (reference sequence). The DNA for the CDR3 is TGTGCCAGCAGTTTCCCGGGACTAGCGGGAGGCACAGATACGCAGTATTTT. Translating it yields CASSFPGLAGGTDTQYF.

The chain joins TRBV5-4 to TRBJ2-1; 8 bases align to TRBD2. J gave up 10 bases and V 0 bases, and 18 bases lay outside the gene matches. Germline CDR1 SGHNT, CDR2 YYREEE (reference sequence). The CDR3 consists of 18 residues. The CDR3 protein is CASSLDLLPGGAQGEQFF. CDR3 nucleotide sequence: TGTGCCAGCAGCTTGGACCTCCTACCGGGAGGGGCGCAAGGAGAGCAGTTCTTC.

The chain recombines TRBV28 with TRBJ1-5; D is undetermined. Per germline, CDR1 MDHEN and CDR2 SYDVKM. V gave up 4 bases and J gave up 4 bases, with 14 bases separating them. This CDR3 region has 15 residues. The CDR3: CASSSGSHGNQPQHF. In nucleotides, the CDR3 is TGTGCCAGCAGTTCCGGGTCCCACGGGAATCAGCCCCAGCATTTT. Full variable domain (outside the CDR3, taken from reference TRBV28 and TRBJ1-5): DVKVTQSSRYLVKRTGEKVFLECVQDMDHENMFWYRQDPGLGLRLIYFSYDVKMKEKGDIPEGYSVSREKKERFSLILESASTNQTSMYLCASSSGSHGNQPQHFGDGTRLSIL.

In its sample, this clone was seen many times. The identical CDR3 is also encoded by other nucleotide sequences in the sample. The chain uses TRBV2 and TRBJ1-2; 7 nucleotides match TRBD1. Germline V gene sequence: CDR1 SNHLY, CDR2 FYNNEI. V was clipped by 6 bases and J by 4 bases; unmatched bases: 5. This CDR3 is built from 13 residues. The CDR3 DNA is TGTGCCAGCAGGACAGGGCCTTCCTATGGCTACACCTTC. This gives the protein CASRTGPSYGYTF.

The J gene is TRBJ2-7, the V gene TRBV5-1, with TRBD1 matching over 9 bases. V shed 4 bases and J 5 bases; nucleotides not matched to a gene: 10. The length of the CDR3 is 15 residues. Germline values: CDR1 SGHRS, CDR2 YFSETQ. CDR3 coding DNA: TGCGCCAGCAGCCGGGGGGACAGGGTCCGGAACGAGCAGTACTTC. It yields the protein CASSRGDRVRNEQYF.

The DNA of the CDR3 is TGCGCCAGCAGCTTGGCCGTAAGGACAGGTGTCTCGGGCGGAAACACCATATATTTT. Protein sequence: CASSLAVRTGVSGGNTIYF. This sequence joins TRBV5-1 and TRBJ1-3; 7 bases line up with TRBD1. The CDR3 length is 19 residues. Trimming at V came to 0 bases and at J to 4 bases, leaving 16 bases not matched to a gene. The germline V gene encodes CDR1 SGHRS and CDR2 YFSETQ. The full variable domain, with the rest looked up from reference TRBV5-1 and TRBJ1-3, is KAGVTQTPRYLIKTRGQQVTLSCSPISGHRSVSWYQQTPGQGLQFLFEYFSETQRNKGNFPGRFSGRQFSNSRSEMNVSTLELGDSALYLCASSLAVRTGVSGGNTIYFGEGSWLTVV.

J is TRBJ2-7 and V is TRBV29-1, with 7 bases that match TRBD1. CDR1 is SQVTM and CDR2 is ANQGSEA in the germline V gene. This CDR3 comprises 13 residues. The CDR3, as DNA: TGCTCAGGGGGTCGGGGCTTCGGTCTCGAGCAGTACTTC. Residues: CSGGRGFGLEQYF.

The chain uses TRBV21-1 and TRBJ1-5; the table gives TRBD1 as D, unverified against the DNA. TRBV21-1 is a pseudogene locus. The CDR3 length is 16 residues. The CDR3 coding sequence is TGTGCCAGCAGCAAAAGCGTCGACAGGGTCCGTCAGCCCCAGCATTTT. Translating it yields CASSKSVDRVRQPQHF.

This clone was counted a single time. The chain uses TRBV6-5 and TRBJ2-7; 11 bases match TRBD1. J was trimmed by 3 bases and V by 5 bases; bases with no gene match: 6. In germline, CDR1 is MNHEY, CDR2 SVGAGI. CDR3 length: 15 amino acids. The CDR3 region is CASSRGTGGIYEQYF. The DNA of the CDR3 is TGTGCCAGCAGTAGAGGGACAGGGGGTATCTACGAGCAGTACTTC.

The chain combines TRBV5-4 with TRBJ2-7, with 7 bases identical to TRBD1. CDR3 size: 13 residues. The V and J ends lost 2 bases and 7 bases, in that order; junction bases with no gene match: 6. Germline assignment: CDR1 SGHNT and CDR2 YYREEE (reference sequence). DNA of the CDR3: TGTGCCAGCAGCTTTACAGGGGCGGGTGAGCAGTACTTC. Protein sequence: CASSFTGAGEQYF.

The CDR3 protein is CASFTGASGITDTQYF. The CDR3 DNA follows: TGTGCCAGCTTCACCGGGGCTAGCGGTATCACAGATACGCAGTATTTT. V and J are TRBV13 and TRBJ2-3, with TRBD2 identical over 7 bases. Trimming cost V 8 bases and J 2 bases; bases outside gene matches: 13. Germline assignment: CDR1 PRHDT and CDR2 FYEKMQ (reference sequence). The CDR3 extends over 16 amino acids.

CDR3 amino acids: CASSLLEEQYF. The CDR3 DNA reads as TGTGCCAGCAGCTTATTGGAGGAGCAGTACTTC. The chain combines TRBV7-8 with TRBJ2-7; no firm D call. In germline, CDR1 is SGHVS, CDR2 FQNEAQ. The CDR3 spans 11 residues. Trimming stripped 2 bases from V and 7 bases from J, with 6 bases between.